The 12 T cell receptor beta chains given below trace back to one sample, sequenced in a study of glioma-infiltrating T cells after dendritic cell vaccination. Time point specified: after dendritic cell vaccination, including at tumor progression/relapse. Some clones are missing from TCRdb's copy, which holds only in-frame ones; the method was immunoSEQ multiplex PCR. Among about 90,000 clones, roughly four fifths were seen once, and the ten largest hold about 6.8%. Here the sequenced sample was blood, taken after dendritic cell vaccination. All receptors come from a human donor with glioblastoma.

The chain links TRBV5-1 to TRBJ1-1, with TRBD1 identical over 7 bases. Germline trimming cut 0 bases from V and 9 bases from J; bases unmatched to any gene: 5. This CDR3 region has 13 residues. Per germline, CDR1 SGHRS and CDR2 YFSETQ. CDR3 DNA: TGCGCCAGCAGCTTGGGGGGGGACAGTAAAGCTTTCTTT. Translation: CASSLGGDSKAFF.

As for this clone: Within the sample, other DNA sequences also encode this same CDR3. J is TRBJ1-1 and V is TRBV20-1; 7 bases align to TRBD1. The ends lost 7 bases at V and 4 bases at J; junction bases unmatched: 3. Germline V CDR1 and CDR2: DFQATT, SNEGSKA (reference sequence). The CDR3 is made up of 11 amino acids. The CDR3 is CSGQGSTEAFF. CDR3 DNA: TGCAGTGGACAGGGATCCACTGAAGCTTTCTTT.

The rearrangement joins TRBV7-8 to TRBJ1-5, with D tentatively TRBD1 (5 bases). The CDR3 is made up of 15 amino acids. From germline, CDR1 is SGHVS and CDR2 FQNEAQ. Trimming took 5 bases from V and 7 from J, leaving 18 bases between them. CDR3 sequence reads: CASSAERATGQPQHF. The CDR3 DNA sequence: TGTGCCAGCAGCGCAGAAAGGGCAACAGGACAGCCCCAGCATTTT.

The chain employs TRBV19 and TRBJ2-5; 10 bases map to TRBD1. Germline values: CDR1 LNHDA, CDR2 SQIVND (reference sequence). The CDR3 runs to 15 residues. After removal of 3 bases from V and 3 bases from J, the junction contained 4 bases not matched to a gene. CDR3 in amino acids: CASSIPGTGEETQYF. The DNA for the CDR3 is TGTGCCAGTAGTATCCCCGGGACAGGGGAAGAGACCCAGTACTTC.

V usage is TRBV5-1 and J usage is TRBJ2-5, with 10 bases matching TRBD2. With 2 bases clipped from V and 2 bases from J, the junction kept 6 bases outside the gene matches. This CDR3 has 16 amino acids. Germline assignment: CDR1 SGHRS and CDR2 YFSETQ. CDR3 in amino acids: CASSFGTSGAQETQYF. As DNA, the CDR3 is TGCGCCAGCAGCTTTGGTACTAGCGGGGCTCAAGAGACCCAGTACTTC.

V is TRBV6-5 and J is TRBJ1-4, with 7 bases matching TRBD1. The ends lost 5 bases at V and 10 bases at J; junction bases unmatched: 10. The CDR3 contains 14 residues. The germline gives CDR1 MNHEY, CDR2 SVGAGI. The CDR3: CASSGGRGVGKLFF. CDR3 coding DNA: TGTGCCAGCAGTGGGGGCAGGGGGGTGGGAAAACTGTTTTTT.

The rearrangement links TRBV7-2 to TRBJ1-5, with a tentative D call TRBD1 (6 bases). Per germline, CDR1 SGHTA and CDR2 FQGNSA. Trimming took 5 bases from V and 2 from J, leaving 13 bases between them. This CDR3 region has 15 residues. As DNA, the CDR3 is TGTGCCAGCAGCCTCTACAGGGATCGCAATCAGCCCCAGCATTTT. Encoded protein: CASSLYRDRNQPQHF.

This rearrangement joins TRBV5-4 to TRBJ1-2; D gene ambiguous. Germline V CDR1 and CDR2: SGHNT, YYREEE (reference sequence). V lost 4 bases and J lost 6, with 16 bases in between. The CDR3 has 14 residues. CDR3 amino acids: CASSPGYGKNGYTF. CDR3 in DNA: TGTGCCAGCAGCCCCGGTTACGGGAAGAATGGCTACACCTTC.

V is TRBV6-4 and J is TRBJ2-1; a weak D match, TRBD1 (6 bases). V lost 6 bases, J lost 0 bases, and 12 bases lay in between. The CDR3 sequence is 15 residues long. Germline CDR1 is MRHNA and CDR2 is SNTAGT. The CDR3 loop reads CASSRGRGSYNEQFF. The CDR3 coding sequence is TGTGCCAGCAGCAGGGGTAGAGGCTCCTACAATGAGCAGTTCTTC.

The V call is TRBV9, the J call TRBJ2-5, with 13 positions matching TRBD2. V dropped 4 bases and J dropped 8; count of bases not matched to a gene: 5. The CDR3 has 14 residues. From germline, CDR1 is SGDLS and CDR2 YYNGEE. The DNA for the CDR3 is TGTGCCAGCAGCCCCAGGACTAGCGGGGGAACCCAGTACTTC. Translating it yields CASSPRTSGGTQYF.

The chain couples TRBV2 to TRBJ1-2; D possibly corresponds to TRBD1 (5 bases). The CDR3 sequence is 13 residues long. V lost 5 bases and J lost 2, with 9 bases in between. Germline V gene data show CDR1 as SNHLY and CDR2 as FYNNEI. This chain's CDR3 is CASSLDMNYGYTF. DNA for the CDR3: TGTGCCAGCAGTTTGGACATGAACTATGGCTACACCTTC.

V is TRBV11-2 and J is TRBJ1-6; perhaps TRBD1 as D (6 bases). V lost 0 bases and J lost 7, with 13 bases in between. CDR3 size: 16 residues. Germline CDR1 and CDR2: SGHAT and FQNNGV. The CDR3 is CASSLDRGPENSPLHF. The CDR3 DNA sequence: TGTGCCAGCAGCTTAGACAGGGGTCCCGAAAATTCACCCCTCCACTTT.